The 2 T cell receptor beta chains in this list originate from one sample, sequenced in a study of vaccination effects on CD4 cells after COVID-19. The assay was immunoSEQ multiplex PCR, and TCRdb's table has in-frame clones only and misses some. The sample carries tens of thousands of clones, roughly 80% recorded once. Their antigens are not known. Antigen-specific CD4+ T cells were expanded with viral peptide pools in the ViraFEST assay before sequencing. Culturing for 9 to 10 days preceded CD4+ T cell isolation. Two doses of BNT162b2 or mRNA-1273 vaccine were administered to participants. Sequenced here: CD4+ T cells from PBMCs cultured with HCoV-229E spike peptides, sampled after COVID-19 vaccination. These receptors came from a human donor who received a COVID-19 vaccine.

The rearrangement joins TRBV5-1 to TRBJ2-2; D perhaps matches TRBD2 (7 bases). Germline V gives CDR1 SGHRS, CDR2 YFSETQ. CDR3 length: 16 residues. V was pared by 5 bases and J by 4 bases, with 18 bases between. This chain's CDR3 is CASRDRAAGATGELFF. The CDR3 DNA sequence: TGCGCCAGCAGAGACCGAGCGGCGGGGGCCACCGGGGAGCTGTTTTTT.

The V call is TRBV5-1, the J call TRBJ2-5; no definite D call. Trimming took 0 bases from V and 2 from J, leaving 8 bases between them. The germline CDR1 and CDR2 sequences are SGHRS and YFSETQ. The CDR3 totals 14 residues. The CDR3 sequence: CASSLDVGQETQYF. In DNA form, the CDR3 reads TGCGCCAGCAGCTTGGACGTGGGACAAGAGACCCAGTACTTC.